This T cell receptor (beta chain) was documented in a study of chemoradiotherapy in HPV16-positive cancers. Study-level information: Functional T-cell assays on a couple of HPV16-positive patients' cells defined candidate HPV-specific clones and common TCR motifs. General study results and limits: For HPV16-positive patients, expanding HPV-responsive T cells associated with longer recurrence-free survival. Candidate HPV-specific clones and E7-related TCR motifs grew in tumor during treatment.

This CDR3 has 14 residues. Germline V gives CDR1 MDHEN, CDR2 SYDVKM. Trimming removed 3 bases at V and 0 bases at J, with 6 bases between. A note on this clone: Its antigen is not known.

Repertoires were sampled repeatedly during chemoradiotherapy. Assay used: immunoSEQ multiplex PCR; TCRdb lists only in-frame clones, some missing. The data show some 70,000 clones, about 88% seen once. This clonotype originated in a human donor with HPV-associated anogenital cancer. The chain has TRBV28 and TRBJ1-5; D is undetermined. The source material was blood, sampled from a patient who underwent chemoradiotherapy. As DNA, the CDR3 is TGTGCCAGCAGTTTTAGGAATAGCAATCAGCCCCAGCATTTT. Its translation: CASSFRNSNQPQHF.